This TCR beta chain came from a study of beta chain features in type 1 diabetes. This clone turned up a few times. Its antigen is unidentified. Expressed TCRB transcripts were sequenced because the isolated RNA had all been reverse transcribed beforehand. Clones were sequenced by immunoSEQ multiplex PCR, and TCRdb holds only the in-frame ones, with some missing. This sample has about 150,000 clones, with 10% found just once. Study-wide points: Shortening of TCRB CDR3s, moderate but significant, appeared in all four CD4+ subsets of Type 1 diabetes patients. Patients with type 1 diabetes showed fewer VDJ junction insertions and more deletions. Researchers reported that naive, central memory and Treg TCRB repertoires appeared more similar in patients than in healthy donors.

The CDR3 length is 13 residues. The germline V and J ends were trimmed by 7 bases and 5 bases, with 14 bases remaining between them. Germline CDR1 reads SNHLY; CDR2 reads FYNNEI. Source material: central memory CD4+ T cells from blood. This TCR came from a young man with type 1 diabetes. The J gene is TRBJ2-5, the V gene TRBV2; possibly TRBD2 for D (5 bases). The CDR3 loop reads CASKSSSMETQYF. The CDR3 nucleotides are TGTGCCAGCAAATCATCTAGCATGGAGACCCAGTACTTC.